These T cell receptor beta chains were read from a single sample in a study of cytomegalovirus exposure and HLA in healthy donors. The data were produced by immunoSEQ multiplex PCR, yet TCRdb's version contains in-frame clones alone and is incomplete. The sample contains more than 90,000 clones, roughly 80% of which appear only once. Material for sequencing was PBMCs. These receptors all come from a man between 25 and 39 years old in good health and CMV-seropositive. Both conserved end residues are part of each CDR3. A D gene is named only where the DNA matches it firmly. Clone size, where shown, is once, few, many, or a class for clones that have expanded.

v_gene: TRBV18; j_gene: TRBJ1-5; abundance: NA; d_gene: TRBD1; CDR3aa: CASSEGARSQPQHF; CDR3nt: TGTGCCAGCTCCGAGGGGGCGCGGAGTCAGCCCCAGCATTTT
v_gene: TRBV11-3; j_gene: TRBJ2-1; abundance: NA; d_gene: NA; CDR3aa: CASSSRGRGAYNEQFF; CDR3nt: TGTGCCAGCAGCTCGCGTGGGCGGGGAGCTTACAATGAGCAGTTCTTC
v_gene: TRBV6-5; j_gene: TRBJ1-1; abundance: NA; d_gene: NA; CDR3aa: CASSAQVNTEAFF; CDR3nt: TGTGCCAGCAGTGCTCAGGTTAACACTGAAGCTTTCTTT
v_gene: TRBV5-6; j_gene: TRBJ1-1; abundance: once; d_gene: TRBD1; CDR3aa: CASSWDRGNTEAFF; CDR3nt: TGTGCCAGCAGCTGGGACAGGGGGAACACTGAAGCTTTCTTT
v_gene: TRBV27; j_gene: TRBJ2-3; abundance: NA; d_gene: NA; CDR3aa: CASSLRTPTSTDTQYF; CDR3nt: TGTGCCAGCAGTTTACGGACACCGACTAGCACAGATACGCAGTATTTT
v_gene: TRBV5-6; j_gene: TRBJ2-7; abundance: NA; d_gene: NA; CDR3aa: CASSLVGVGGEQYF; CDR3nt: TGTGCCAGCAGCTTGGTAGGAGTGGGGGGCGAGCAGTACTTC
v_gene: TRBV28; j_gene: TRBJ2-7; abundance: NA; d_gene: TRBD2; CDR3aa: CASSSTFLAGGFGQYF; CDR3nt: TGTGCCAGCAGTTCGACCTTTCTTGCGGGGGGTTTTGGGCAGTACTTC
v_gene: TRBV5-1; j_gene: TRBJ2-1; abundance: few; d_gene: TRBD2; CDR3aa: CASRPPTSGRAVGYNEQFF; CDR3nt: TGCGCCAGCAGACCTCCGACTAGCGGGAGGGCCGTGGGATACAATGAGCAGTTCTTC
v_gene: TRBV27; j_gene: TRBJ1-1; abundance: NA; d_gene: NA; CDR3aa: CASSLQGITEAFF; CDR3nt: TGTGCCAGCAGTTTGCAGGGGATCACTGAAGCTTTCTTT
v_gene: TRBV5-1; j_gene: TRBJ1-6; abundance: NA; d_gene: NA; CDR3aa: CASRLTSEYSPLHF; CDR3nt: TGCGCCAGCAGACTTACCTCTGAGTATTCACCCCTCCACTTT
v_gene: TRBV6-5; j_gene: TRBJ1-2; abundance: NA; d_gene: NA; CDR3aa: CASSPGQLFYGYTF; CDR3nt: TGTGCCAGCAGCCCCGGACAGCTTTTCTATGGCTACACCTTC
v_gene: TRBV11-2; j_gene: TRBJ2-3; abundance: NA; d_gene: TRBD2; CDR3aa: CASSIRLAGSTDTQYF; CDR3nt: TGTGCCAGCAGCATACGACTAGCGGGCAGCACAGATACGCAGTATTTT
v_gene: TRBV10-3; j_gene: TRBJ1-6; abundance: once; d_gene: TRBD1; CDR3aa: CAISEPEIPGQTNSPLHF; CDR3nt: TGTGCCATCAGTGAGCCCGAAATACCGGGACAGACTAATTCACCCCTCCACTTT
v_gene: TRBV7-2; j_gene: TRBJ2-1; abundance: NA; d_gene: NA; CDR3aa: CASSFSTYNEQFF; CDR3nt: TGTGCCAGCAGCTTCTCCACCTATAATGAGCAGTTCTTC
v_gene: TRBV18; j_gene: TRBJ1-1; abundance: NA; d_gene: NA; CDR3aa: CASSPPGREGTEAFF; CDR3nt: TGTGCCAGCTCACCCCCGGGCAGGGAGGGGACTGAAGCTTTCTTT
v_gene: TRBV28; j_gene: TRBJ1-2; abundance: few; d_gene: NA; CDR3aa: CASSLRGYGYTF; CDR3nt: TGTGCCAGCAGCCTGAGGGGGTATGGCTACACCTTC
v_gene: TRBV30; j_gene: TRBJ1-5; abundance: NA; d_gene: NA; CDR3aa: CAWGQNSNQPQHF; CDR3nt: TGTGCCTGGGGACAGAATAGCAATCAGCCCCAGCATTTT
v_gene: TRBV5-1; j_gene: TRBJ2-3; abundance: few; d_gene: NA; CDR3aa: CASSLEKHFPPDTQYF; CDR3nt: TGCGCCAGCAGCTTGGAGAAGCATTTCCCCCCAGATACGCAGTATTTT
v_gene: TRBV2; j_gene: TRBJ2-1; abundance: NA; d_gene: NA; CDR3aa: CASIDSDEQFF; CDR3nt: TGTGCCAGCATCGACAGCGATGAGCAGTTCTTC
v_gene: TRBV13; j_gene: TRBJ2-3; abundance: NA; d_gene: TRBD1; CDR3aa: CASSLGPDRGPGDTQYF; CDR3nt: TGTGCCAGCAGCTTAGGTCCAGACAGGGGTCCGGGAGATACGCAGTATTTT
v_gene: TRBV5-6; j_gene: TRBJ1-1; abundance: NA; d_gene: TRBD1; CDR3aa: CASSPGQGAGRLSTEAFF; CDR3nt: TGTGCCAGCAGCCCGGGACAGGGGGCGGGGAGACTGAGCACTGAAGCTTTCTTT
v_gene: TRBV5-1; j_gene: TRBJ2-7; abundance: once; d_gene: TRBD1; CDR3aa: CASSSDRGLYEQYF; CDR3nt: TGCGCCAGCAGCTCGGACAGGGGGCTCTACGAGCAGTACTTC
v_gene: TRBV5-6; j_gene: TRBJ1-1; abundance: NA; d_gene: NA; CDR3aa: CASSLIYNTEAFF; CDR3nt: TGTGCCAGCAGCTTGATTTATAACACTGAAGCTTTCTTT
v_gene: TRBV19; j_gene: TRBJ1-2; abundance: NA; d_gene: TRBD1; CDR3aa: CASSPQGDYGYTF; CDR3nt: TGTGCCAGTAGCCCGCAGGGGGACTATGGCTACACCTTC
v_gene: TRBV28; j_gene: TRBJ2-7; abundance: NA; d_gene: TRBD2; CDR3aa: CASSEGGEAYEQYF; CDR3nt: TGTGCCAGCAGCGAGGGAGGGGAAGCCTACGAGCAGTACTTC
v_gene: TRBV6-1; j_gene: TRBJ1-2; abundance: NA; d_gene: NA; CDR3aa: CASSEGRSGYTF; CDR3nt: TGTGCCAGCAGTGAAGGGAGATCTGGCTACACCTTC
v_gene: TRBV9; j_gene: TRBJ2-7; abundance: NA; d_gene: TRBD2; CDR3aa: CASSVGTSGTYEQYF; CDR3nt: TGTGCCAGCAGCGTAGGGACTAGCGGGACCTACGAGCAGTACTTC
v_gene: TRBV4-2; j_gene: TRBJ2-1; abundance: NA; d_gene: TRBD2; CDR3aa: CASSRTLHNGGVVHEQFF; CDR3nt: TGTGCCAGCAGTCGTACCCTCCATAACGGGGGGGTGGTCCATGAGCAGTTCTTC
v_gene: TRBV19; j_gene: TRBJ1-1; abundance: NA; d_gene: NA; CDR3aa: CASSREMNTEAFF; CDR3nt: TGTGCCAGTAGTCGGGAAATGAACACTGAAGCTTTCTTT
v_gene: TRBV9; j_gene: TRBJ2-1; abundance: NA; d_gene: NA; CDR3aa: CASSTPGSYNEQFF; CDR3nt: TGTGCCAGCAGCACCCCGGGCTCCTACAATGAGCAGTTCTTC
v_gene: TRBV2; j_gene: TRBJ1-1; abundance: NA; d_gene: NA; CDR3aa: CASSGGRNTEAFF; CDR3nt: TGTGCCAGCAGTGGTGGGAGGAACACTGAAGCTTTCTTT
v_gene: TRBV5-1; j_gene: TRBJ1-2; abundance: NA; d_gene: NA; CDR3aa: CASSLDGGYGYTF; CDR3nt: TGCGCCAGCAGCTTGGATGGCGGCTATGGCTACACCTTC
v_gene: TRBV5-6; j_gene: TRBJ1-1; abundance: many; d_gene: TRBD1; CDR3aa: CASSATGGITEAFF; CDR3nt: TGTGCCAGCAGCGCGACAGGGGGGATCACTGAAGCTTTCTTT
v_gene: TRBV10-1; j_gene: TRBJ1-3; abundance: NA; d_gene: NA; CDR3aa: CASSESGGPGNTIYF; CDR3nt: TGCGCCAGCAGTGAGAGCGGGGGCCCTGGAAACACCATATATTTT
v_gene: TRBV5-1; j_gene: TRBJ2-3; abundance: few; d_gene: TRBD2; CDR3aa: CASSLIAGETDTQYF; CDR3nt: TGCGCCAGCAGTCTTATAGCGGGGGAAACAGATACGCAGTATTTT
v_gene: TRBV19; j_gene: TRBJ2-4; abundance: NA; d_gene: TRBD1; CDR3aa: CASSGTGALAKNIQYF; CDR3nt: TGTGCCAGTAGTGGGACAGGGGCCCTAGCCAAAAACATTCAGTACTTC
v_gene: TRBV7-3; j_gene: TRBJ2-5; abundance: NA; d_gene: NA; CDR3aa: CASSPRAGTETQYF; CDR3nt: TGTGCCAGCAGCCCAAGGGCGGGGACTGAGACCCAGTACTTC
v_gene: TRBV6-1; j_gene: TRBJ1-2; abundance: NA; d_gene: NA; CDR3aa: CASSAWGGHDYGYTF; CDR3nt: TGTGCCAGCAGTGCCTGGGGGGGGCATGACTATGGCTACACCTTC
v_gene: TRBV9; j_gene: TRBJ1-1; abundance: NA; d_gene: TRBD1; CDR3aa: CASSATSGQGKNTEAFF; CDR3nt: TGTGCCAGCAGCGCTACATCTGGACAGGGAAAGAACACTGAAGCTTTCTTT
v_gene: TRBV6-5; j_gene: TRBJ1-6; abundance: NA; d_gene: NA; CDR3aa: CASSYREGVDSPLHF; CDR3nt: TGTGCCAGCAGTTACAGGGAGGGAGTAGATTCACCCCTCCACTTT
v_gene: TRBV5-1; j_gene: TRBJ1-4; abundance: NA; d_gene: NA; CDR3aa: CASSSGGGGEKLFF; CDR3nt: TGCGCCAGCAGCTCCGGGGGCGGGGGGGAAAAACTGTTTTTT
v_gene: TRBV28; j_gene: TRBJ1-2; abundance: few; d_gene: NA; CDR3aa: CASRFLRQDMGYTF; CDR3nt: TGTGCTAGTCGGTTTCTAAGACAGGATATGGGCTACACCTTC
v_gene: TRBV15; j_gene: TRBJ2-5; abundance: few; d_gene: TRBD2; CDR3aa: CATSRGTGRGEGETQYF; CDR3nt: TGTGCCACCAGCAGGGGCACGGGGAGGGGAGAGGGCGAGACCCAGTACTTC
v_gene: TRBV4-1; j_gene: TRBJ2-7; abundance: NA; d_gene: NA; CDR3aa: CASSPGPYEQYF; CDR3nt: TGCGCCAGCAGCCCTGGGCCGTACGAGCAGTACTTC
v_gene: TRBV4-1; j_gene: TRBJ2-5; abundance: NA; d_gene: TRBD2; CDR3aa: CASSQGNRLAGVGTQYF; CDR3nt: TGCGCCAGCAGCCAAGGGAACAGACTAGCGGGAGTGGGGACCCAGTACTTC
v_gene: TRBV5-4; j_gene: TRBJ1-2; abundance: few; d_gene: TRBD1; CDR3aa: CASSSGQVYGYTF; CDR3nt: TGTGCCAGCAGCTCTGGACAGGTTTATGGCTACACCTTC
v_gene: TRBV12-1; j_gene: TRBJ1-1; abundance: NA; d_gene: NA; CDR3aa: CASSFALTSDRVTEAFF; CDR3nt: TGTGCCAGCAGCTTTGCGCTGACGTCCGACAGGGTTACTGAAGCTTTCTTT
v_gene: TRBV11-3; j_gene: TRBJ2-3; abundance: NA; d_gene: NA; CDR3aa: CASSSSGNTDTQYF; CDR3nt: TGTGCCAGCAGTTCATCCGGGAACACAGATACGCAGTATTTT
v_gene: TRBV5-4; j_gene: TRBJ2-5; abundance: NA; d_gene: TRBD2; CDR3aa: CASSLSASGGGETQYF; CDR3nt: TGTGCCAGCAGCTTGTCAGCTAGCGGGGGGGGAGAGACCCAGTACTTC
v_gene: TRBV5-1; j_gene: TRBJ2-1; abundance: NA; d_gene: TRBD1; CDR3aa: CASSLGGTGGVNEQFF; CDR3nt: TGCGCCAGCAGCTTGGGCGGCACAGGGGGAGTGAATGAGCAGTTCTTC
v_gene: TRBV19; j_gene: TRBJ1-2; abundance: NA; d_gene: NA; CDR3aa: CASSIQGGYGYTF; CDR3nt: TGTGCCAGTAGTATTCAGGGCGGCTATGGCTACACCTTC
v_gene: TRBV5-6; j_gene: TRBJ2-5; abundance: NA; d_gene: TRBD1; CDR3aa: CASSPKTGGETQYF; CDR3nt: TGTGCCAGCAGCCCAAAGACAGGGGGGGAGACCCAGTACTTC
v_gene: TRBV30; j_gene: TRBJ2-7; abundance: NA; d_gene: TRBD1; CDR3aa: CAWNRGDGYEQYF; CDR3nt: TGTGCCTGGAACAGGGGGGATGGTTACGAGCAGTACTTC
v_gene: TRBV10-2; j_gene: TRBJ1-2; abundance: once; d_gene: NA; CDR3aa: CASSEYGGRNYGYTF; CDR3nt: TGCGCCAGCAGTGAGTACGGGGGTAGGAACTATGGCTACACCTTC
v_gene: TRBV30; j_gene: TRBJ1-1; abundance: NA; d_gene: NA; CDR3aa: CAWRGRITEAFF; CDR3nt: TGTGCCTGGAGGGGGCGAATCACTGAAGCTTTCTTT
v_gene: TRBV29-1; j_gene: TRBJ2-5; abundance: NA; d_gene: NA; CDR3aa: CSVEGRAGQETQYF; CDR3nt: TGCAGCGTTGAAGGGAGGGCGGGGCAAGAGACCCAGTACTTC
v_gene: TRBV2; j_gene: TRBJ1-6; abundance: once; d_gene: NA; CDR3aa: CASSARGTYNSPLHF; CDR3nt: TGTGCCAGCAGTGCAAGGGGAACCTATAATTCACCCCTCCACTTT